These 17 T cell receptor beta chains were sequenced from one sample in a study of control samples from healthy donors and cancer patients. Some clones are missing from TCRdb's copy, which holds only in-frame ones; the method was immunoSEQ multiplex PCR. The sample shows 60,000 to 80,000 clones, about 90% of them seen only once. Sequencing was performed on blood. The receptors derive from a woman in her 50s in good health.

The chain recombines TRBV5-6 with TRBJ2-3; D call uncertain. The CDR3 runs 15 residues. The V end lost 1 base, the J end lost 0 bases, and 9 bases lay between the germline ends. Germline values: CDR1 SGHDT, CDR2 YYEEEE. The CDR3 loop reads CASSLRRPSTDTQYF. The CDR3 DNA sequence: TGTGCCAGCAGCTTGCGGCGGCCCAGCACAGATACGCAGTATTTT.

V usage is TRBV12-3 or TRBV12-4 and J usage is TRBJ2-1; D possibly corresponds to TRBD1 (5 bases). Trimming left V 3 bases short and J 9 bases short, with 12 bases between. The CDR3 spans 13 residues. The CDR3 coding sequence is TGTGCCAGCAGTTTCGCCCTAGGGGCTGAGCAGTTCTTC. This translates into CASSFALGAEQFF.

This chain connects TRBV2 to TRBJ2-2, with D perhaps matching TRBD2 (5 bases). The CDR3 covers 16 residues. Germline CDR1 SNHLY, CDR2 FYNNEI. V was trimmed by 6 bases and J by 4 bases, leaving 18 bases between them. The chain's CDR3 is CASRRRTGRGTGELFF. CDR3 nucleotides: TGTGCCAGCAGGAGACGGACTGGACGTGGCACCGGGGAGCTGTTTTTT.

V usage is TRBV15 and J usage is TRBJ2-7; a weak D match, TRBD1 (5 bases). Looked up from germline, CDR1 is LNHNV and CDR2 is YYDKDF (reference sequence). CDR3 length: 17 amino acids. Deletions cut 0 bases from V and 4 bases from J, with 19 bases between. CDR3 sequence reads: CATSRDAQTVGRYEQYF. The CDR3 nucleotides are TGTGCCACCAGCAGAGATGCCCAGACAGTGGGCCGTTACGAGCAGTACTTC.

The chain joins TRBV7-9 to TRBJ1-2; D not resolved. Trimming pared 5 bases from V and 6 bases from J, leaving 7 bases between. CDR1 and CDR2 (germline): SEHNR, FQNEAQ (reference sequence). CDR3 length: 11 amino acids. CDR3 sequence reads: CASSHRDGYTF. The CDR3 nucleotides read TGTGCCAGCAGCCATAGGGATGGCTACACCTTC.

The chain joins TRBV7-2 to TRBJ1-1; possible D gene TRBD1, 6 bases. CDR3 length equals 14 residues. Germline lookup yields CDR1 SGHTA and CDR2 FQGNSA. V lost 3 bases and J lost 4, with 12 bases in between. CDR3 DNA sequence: TGTGCCAGCAGCTTTCTAAAGGGGGGCACTGAAGCTTTCTTT. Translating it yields CASSFLKGGTEAFF.

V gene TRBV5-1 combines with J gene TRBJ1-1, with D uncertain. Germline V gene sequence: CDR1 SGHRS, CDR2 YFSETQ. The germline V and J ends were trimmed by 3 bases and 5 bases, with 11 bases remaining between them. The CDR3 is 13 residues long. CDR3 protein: CASSSTDGTEAFF. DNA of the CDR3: TGCGCCAGCAGCTCCACTGACGGGACTGAAGCTTTCTTT.

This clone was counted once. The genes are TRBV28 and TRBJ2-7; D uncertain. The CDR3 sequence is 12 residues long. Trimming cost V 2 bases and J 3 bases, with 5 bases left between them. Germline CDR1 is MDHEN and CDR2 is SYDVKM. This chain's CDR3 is CASSLVNYEQYF. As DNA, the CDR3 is TGTGCCAGCAGTTTAGTGAACTACGAGCAGTACTTC.

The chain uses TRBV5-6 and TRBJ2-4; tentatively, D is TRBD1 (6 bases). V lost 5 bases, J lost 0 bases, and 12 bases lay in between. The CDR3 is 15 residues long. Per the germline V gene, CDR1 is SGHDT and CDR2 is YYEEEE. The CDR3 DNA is TGTGCCAGCAGTCATCAGGGGTTAGCCAAAAACATTCAGTACTTC. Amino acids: CASSHQGLAKNIQYF. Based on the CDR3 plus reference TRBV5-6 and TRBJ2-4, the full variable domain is DAGVTQSPTHLIKTRGQQVTLRCSPKSGHDTVSWYQQALGQGPQFIFQYYEEEERQRGNFPDRFSGHQFPNYSSELNVNALLLGDSALYLCASSHQGLAKNIQYFGAGTRLSVL.

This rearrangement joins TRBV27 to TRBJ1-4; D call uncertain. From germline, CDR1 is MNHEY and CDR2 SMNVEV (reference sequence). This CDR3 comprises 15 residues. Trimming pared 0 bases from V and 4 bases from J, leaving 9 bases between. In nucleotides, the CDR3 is TGTGCCAGCAGTTTATCGGGCAGAAATAATGAAAAACTGTTTTTT. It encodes CASSLSGRNNEKLFF.

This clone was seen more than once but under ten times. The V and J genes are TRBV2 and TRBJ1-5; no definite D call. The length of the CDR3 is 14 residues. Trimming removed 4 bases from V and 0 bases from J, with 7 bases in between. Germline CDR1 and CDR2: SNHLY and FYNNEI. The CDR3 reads CASSAEYSNQPQHF. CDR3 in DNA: TGTGCCAGCAGTGCGGAATATAGCAATCAGCCCCAGCATTTT.

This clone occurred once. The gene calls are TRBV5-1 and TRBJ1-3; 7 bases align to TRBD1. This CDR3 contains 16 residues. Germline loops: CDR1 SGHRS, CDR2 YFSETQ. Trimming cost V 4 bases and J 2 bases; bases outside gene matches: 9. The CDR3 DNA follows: TGCGCCAGCAGCCTGAGACAGGGCCCGGCTGGAAACACCATATATTTT. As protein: CASSLRQGPAGNTIYF.

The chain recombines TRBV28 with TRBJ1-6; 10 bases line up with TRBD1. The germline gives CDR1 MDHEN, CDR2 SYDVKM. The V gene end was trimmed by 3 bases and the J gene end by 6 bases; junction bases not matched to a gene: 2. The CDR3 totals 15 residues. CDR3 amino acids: CASSFRDRGNSPLHF. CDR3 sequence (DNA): TGTGCCAGCAGTTTCCGGGACAGGGGTAATTCACCCCTCCACTTT. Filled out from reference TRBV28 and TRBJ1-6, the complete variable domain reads DVKVTQSSRYLVKRTGEKVFLECVQDMDHENMFWYRQDPGLGLRLIYFSYDVKMKEKGDIPEGYSVSREKKERFSLILESASTNQTSMYLCASSFRDRGNSPLHFGNGTRLTVT.

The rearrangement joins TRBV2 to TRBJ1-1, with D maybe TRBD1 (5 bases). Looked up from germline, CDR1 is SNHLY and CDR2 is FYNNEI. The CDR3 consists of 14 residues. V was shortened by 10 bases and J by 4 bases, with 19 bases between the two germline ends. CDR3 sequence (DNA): TGTGCCACCGTTACTCGGGGGGAGGGCACTGAAGCTTTCTTT. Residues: CATVTRGEGTEAFF.

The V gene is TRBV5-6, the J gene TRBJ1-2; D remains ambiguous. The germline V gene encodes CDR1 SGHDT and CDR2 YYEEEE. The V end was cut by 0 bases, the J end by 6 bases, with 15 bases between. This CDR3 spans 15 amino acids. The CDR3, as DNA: TGTGCCAGCAGCTTGGCAGCTGTCTCCAGAAATGGCTACACCTTC. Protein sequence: CASSLAAVSRNGYTF.

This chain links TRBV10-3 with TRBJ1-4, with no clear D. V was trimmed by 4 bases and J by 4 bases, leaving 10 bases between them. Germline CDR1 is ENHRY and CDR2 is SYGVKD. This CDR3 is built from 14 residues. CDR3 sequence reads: CAISGYGDNEKLFF. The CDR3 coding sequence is TGTGCCATCAGTGGGTACGGGGATAATGAAAAACTGTTTTTT.

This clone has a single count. CDR3 in amino acids: CAWTGGGVGYTF. The CDR3 DNA reads as TGTGCCTGGACGGGGGGCGGGGTAGGCTACACCTTC. The chain has TRBV30 and TRBJ1-2; perhaps TRBD1 as D (6 bases). V lost 4 bases and J 8 bases, leaving 14 bases between the germline ends. The germline V gene encodes CDR1 GTSNPN and CDR2 SVGIG (reference sequence). CDR3 length: 12 residues.